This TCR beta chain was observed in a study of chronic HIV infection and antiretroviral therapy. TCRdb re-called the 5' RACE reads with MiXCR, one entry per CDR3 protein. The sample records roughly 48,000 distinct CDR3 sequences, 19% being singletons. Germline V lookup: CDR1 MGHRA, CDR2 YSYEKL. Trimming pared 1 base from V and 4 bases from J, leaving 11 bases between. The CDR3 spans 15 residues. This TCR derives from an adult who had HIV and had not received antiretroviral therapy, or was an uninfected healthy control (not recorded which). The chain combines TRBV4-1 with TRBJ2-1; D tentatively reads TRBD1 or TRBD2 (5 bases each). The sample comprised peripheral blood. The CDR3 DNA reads TGCGCCAGCAGCCAAGCGGGGCCACTTTACAATGAGCAGTTCTTC. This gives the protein CASSQAGPLYNEQFF.